The clone carrying this T cell receptor beta chain was detected only a few times. The entry originates in a study of T cells in Graves' hyperthyroidism and ophthalmopathy. Patients were excluded for uncontrolled infection, other autoimmune disease, pregnancy or lactation. Template material for amplifying TCR beta CDR3 regions consisted of RNA transcripts. First-round RT-PCR targeting the TCR CDR3 was performed with the HTBI primer set. TCRdb ran MiXCR on the multiplex PCR reads and lists one entry per CDR3 protein. Of about 410,000 distinct CDR3 sequences listed, roughly 14% were seen once; the top ten hold around a fifth. The length of the CDR3 is 14 residues. The V and J ends lost 1 base and 9 bases respectively, with 15 bases between them. From germline, CDR1 is DFQATT and CDR2 SNEGSKA (reference sequence).

The chain is built from TRBV20-1 and TRBJ1-4; TRBD1 is a possible D gene (5 bases). The specimen sequenced was blood. The clonotype originates from a woman in her twenties or thirties with Graves' ophthalmopathy. CDR3 loop: CSARVSGRIKKLFF. In nucleotides, the CDR3 is TGCAGTGCTAGAGTTTCGGGGCGTATTAAAAAACTGTTTTTT.